This T cell receptor beta chain was retrieved from a study of shared clonotypes between healthy human individuals. On the study more broadly: Ranging from 18 to 49 in age, donors were a couple of women and a few men.

V shed 4 bases, J shed 0 bases, and the junction held 9 bases outside the gene matches. Germline V gene sequence: CDR1 MGHRA, CDR2 YSYEKL. This CDR3 is built from 17 residues. At a deep level, the assay was run. Generated by immunoSEQ multiplex PCR, the TCRdb table keeps only in-frame clones and is missing some. Here the sample spans over a million clones, 96% being singletons. Investigators divided CD4+ cells into CD45RA+ naive and CD45RA-negative memory subsets. This chain connects TRBV4-1 to TRBJ2-3; 8 bases line up with TRBD2. Sequencing was carried out using naive CD4+ T cells sorted from blood. Subset here: CD45RA+ positively selected. This receptor was taken from a man aged 25-40 years in good health. This chain's CDR3 is CASSRSIAGWSTDTQYF. The CDR3 DNA reads TGCGCCAGCAGCCGCTCAATAGCGGGATGGAGCACAGATACGCAGTATTTT.